Presented here are 19 T cell receptor beta chains from one specimen sequenced in a study of blood T cells in healthy people across ages. A second PCR of about 7 to 12 cycles used a sample-barcoded 5' primer and a J-beta primer mix. Each CDR3 protein gets one entry after TCRdb re-called the 5' RACE reads with MiXCR. Of roughly 800,000 distinct CDR3 sequences listed, around 25% are singletons. Another study also made use of these data, one on T cells of mothers and their children.

Material: blood. These receptors all stem from a boy between 10 and 17 years old in good health.

In this sample, this clonotype turned up a few times. The chain uses TRBV6-2 or TRBV6-3 and TRBJ2-1; D is ambiguous. Germline CDR1 MNHEY, CDR2 SVGEGT. This CDR3 comprises 18 residues. The germline V and J ends were trimmed by 4 bases and 3 bases, with 22 bases remaining between them. The CDR3 bases are TGTGCCAGCAGTTTCCACGAGAGGCATGACCGAAACTACAATGAGCAGTTCTTC. It yields the protein CASSFHERHDRNYNEQFF.

The chain links TRBV7-2 to TRBJ1-4; TRBD1 matches at 7 bases. CDR1 and CDR2 from the germline V gene are SGHTA and FQGNSA. CDR3 size: 13 residues. Trimming at V came to 10 bases and at J to 3 bases, leaving 5 bases not matched to a gene. CDR3 nucleotides: TGTGCCACCCGAGGGACAGCTAATGAAAAACTGTTTTTT. As protein: CATRGTANEKLFF.

The genes are TRBV7-2 and TRBJ1-2; TRBD1 aligns across 10 bases. Germline values: CDR1 SGHTA, CDR2 FQGNSA. J gave up 0 bases and V 5 bases, and 6 bases lay outside the gene matches. This CDR3 region has 16 residues. Here the CDR3 reads CASSPRGTGANYGYTF. Here the CDR3 DNA reads TGTGCCAGCAGCCCTCGAGGGACAGGGGCTAACTATGGCTACACCTTC.

This clonotype was recorded a few times. The rearrangement uses TRBV13 and TRBJ2-5; TRBD1 aligns across 8 bases. With the DNA end fitting TRBJ2-7 better, the J assignment may be wrong. CDR3 length: 14 amino acids. Looked up from germline, CDR1 is PRHDT and CDR2 is FYEKMQ (reference sequence). DNA for the CDR3: TGTGCCAGCAGCCAGACGACAGGGGCCTACGAGCAGTACTTC. Translated: CASSQTTGAYEQYF.

The chain carries TRBV10-3 and TRBJ2-3; D perhaps matches TRBD1 (6 bases). Germline V lookup: CDR1 ENHRY, CDR2 SYGVKD. This CDR3 is 16 amino acids long. Trimming shortened V by 6 bases and J by 0 bases, and 16 bases separated the two germline ends. For the CDR3, the DNA is TGTGCCATCAGACCCCTTGACAGGCTCAGCACAGATACGCAGTATTTT. Protein: CAIRPLDRLSTDTQYF.

This clonotype has more than one count but fewer than ten. The chain uses TRBV7-9 and TRBJ2-1, with 8 bases identical to TRBD2. Germline V gene data show CDR1 as SEHNR and CDR2 as FQNEAQ (reference sequence). J was trimmed by 3 bases and V by 4 bases; bases with no gene match: 11. This CDR3 comprises 17 residues. Here the CDR3 reads CASSWRRGGNNYNEQFF. DNA of the CDR3: TGTGCCAGCAGCTGGCGCCGCGGGGGGAATAACTACAATGAGCAGTTCTTC.

There are a few counts of this clonotype. The chain recombines TRBV7-6 with TRBJ1-2; D ambiguous. V shed 5 bases and J shed 2 bases, with 15 bases lying between them. CDR3 length: 15 residues. CDR1 SGHVS and CDR2 FNYEAQ come from the germline V gene. DNA for the CDR3: TGTGCCAGCAGCCGACAAGGCAGCTTAAACTATGGCTACACCTTC. Translated: CASSRQGSLNYGYTF.

This clonotype was seen a few times. The rearrangement joins TRBV10-3 to TRBJ2-5; D is unclear. The germline gives CDR1 ENHRY, CDR2 SYGVKD. V was clipped by 3 bases and J by 1 base, with 0 bases between them. CDR3 size: 11 residues. This CDR3 reads CAISDQETQYF. The CDR3 region has the DNA TGTGCCATCAGTGACCAAGAGACCCAGTACTTC.

This sequence joins TRBV5-1 and TRBJ1-1; no firm D call. The CDR3 runs to 14 residues. The V end lost 7 bases, the J end lost 3 bases, and 16 bases lay between the germline ends. CDR1 is SGHRS and CDR2 is YFSETQ in the germline V gene. CDR3 residues: CASGLRETYTEAFF. DNA of the CDR3: TGCGCCAGCGGTCTACGGGAGACTTACACTGAAGCTTTCTTT.

The chain is built from TRBV7-9 and TRBJ2-1; 11 bases fit TRBD1. After removal of 1 base from V and 6 bases from J, the junction contained 2 bases not matched to a gene. The length of the CDR3 is 15 residues. Looked up from germline, CDR1 is SEHNR and CDR2 is FQNEAQ (reference sequence). The CDR3, as DNA: TGTGCCAGCAGCTTAGTAGGACAGGGGGCCAATGAGCAGTTCTTC. Its protein is CASSLVGQGANEQFF.

This clonotype was counted between two and nine times. This chain links TRBV7-9 with TRBJ2-7; 8 bases match TRBD1. Looked up from germline, CDR1 is SEHNR and CDR2 is FQNEAQ (reference sequence). The CDR3 consists of 14 residues. Trimming cost V 5 bases and J 6 bases; bases outside gene matches: 9. CDR3 in amino acids: CASSPGTGVPEQYF. The CDR3 DNA sequence: TGTGCCAGCAGCCCCGGGACAGGCGTCCCCGAGCAGTACTTC.

This clonotype showed up just a few times. The J gene is TRBJ2-3, the V gene TRBV29-1; 8 nucleotides line up with TRBD1. V trimming: 4 bases; J trimming: 8 bases; junction bases outside the gene matches: 17. The CDR3 runs to 16 residues. Germline V gene sequence: CDR1 SQVTM, CDR2 ANQGSEA. The CDR3 protein is CSVVGARQGAFGTQYF. The CDR3 nucleotides are TGCAGCGTTGTCGGTGCTCGGCAGGGGGCGTTTGGTACGCAGTATTTT.

This sequence joins TRBV13 and TRBJ2-3; no firm D call. Germline lookup yields CDR1 PRHDT and CDR2 FYEKMQ (reference sequence). The V and J ends lost 0 bases and 0 bases respectively, with 7 bases between them. CDR3 length: 15 amino acids. The CDR3 loop reads CASSLGTTSTDTQYF. CDR3 DNA: TGTGCCAGCAGCTTAGGGACGACGAGCACAGATACGCAGTATTTT.

Only a few counts were recorded for this clonotype. The chain is built from TRBV30 and TRBJ2-1; D is unclear. In germline, CDR1 is GTSNPN, CDR2 SVGIG (reference sequence). This CDR3 region has 12 residues. The V end lost 2 bases, the J end lost 7 bases, and 9 bases lay between the germline ends. CDR3 loop: CAWSPTWNEQFF. CDR3 nucleotides: TGTGCCTGGAGTCCTACATGGAATGAGCAGTTCTTC.

This rearrangement joins TRBV12-3 or TRBV12-4 to TRBJ1-1; D gene unclear. The CDR3 has 14 residues. The germline V and J ends were trimmed by 3 bases and 4 bases, with 12 bases remaining between them. The CDR3 DNA reads TGTGCCAGCAGTTTTAACAGTTTGGGCACTGAAGCTTTCTTT. It translates to CASSFNSLGTEAFF.

V gene TRBV5-1 combines with J gene TRBJ2-5; TRBD1 matches 8 bases. Per the germline V gene, CDR1 is SGHRS and CDR2 is YFSETQ. The CDR3 contains 14 residues. With V trimmed by 6 bases and J by 2 bases, 6 bases remained unmatched. The CDR3, as DNA: TGCGCCAGCACCCGGACAGGGTGGCAAGAGACCCAGTACTTC. This sequence encodes CASTRTGWQETQYF.

V gene TRBV7-8 combines with J gene TRBJ2-5, with TRBD2 matching over 8 bases. The CDR3 sequence is 21 residues long. V dropped 1 base and J dropped 2; count of bases not matched to a gene: 21. Looked up from germline, CDR1 is SGHVS and CDR2 is FQNEAQ. As DNA, the CDR3 is TGTGCCAGCAGCTTAGTGGTCTCGGGACGGCAAACCGGGAGGGCTCAAGAGACCCAGTACTTC. Translated: CASSLVVSGRQTGRAQETQYF.

The chain couples TRBV5-1 to TRBJ2-6; unclear D gene. The CDR3 covers 16 residues. Germline CDR1 reads SGHRS; CDR2 reads YFSETQ. Trimming removed 5 bases at V and 1 base at J, with 13 bases between. This CDR3 is CASRAHLGSGANVLTF. CDR3 bases: TGCGCCAGCAGGGCCCACTTGGGGTCTGGGGCCAACGTCCTGACTTTC.

The rearrangement uses TRBV7-3 and TRBJ2-3, with 12 bases that match TRBD2. V lost 5 bases to trimming and J lost 0 bases; unmatched junction nucleotides: 18. The CDR3 consists of 21 residues. CDR1 is SGHTA, CDR2 FQGTGA, per germline. DNA of the CDR3: TGTGCCAGCAGCCCCCGGAAAGCTAGCGGGAGGGCCATTCTAAGCACAGATACGCAGTATTTT. Translating gives CASSPRKASGRAILSTDTQYF.